Presented here are 32 T cell receptor beta chains from one specimen sequenced in a study of T cells in Graves' hyperthyroidism and ophthalmopathy. Template material for amplifying TCR beta CDR3 regions consisted of RNA transcripts. The HTBI primer set served for first-round RT-PCR of the TCR CDR3. TCRdb re-called the multiplex PCR reads with MiXCR, one entry per CDR3 protein. The sample holds about 680,000 distinct CDR3 sequences, about a third seen once. Sequencing was done on a sample of blood. The receptor set was obtained from a woman in her thirties or forties with Graves' hyperthyroidism.

The rearrangement joins TRBV7-2 to TRBJ2-5; 9 positions agree with TRBD2. After removal of 5 bases from V and 1 base from J, the junction contained 5 bases not matched to a gene. Germline lookup yields CDR1 SGHTA and CDR2 FQGNSA. The CDR3 covers 15 residues. CDR3 sequence reads: CASSVSGSPQETQYF. Here the CDR3 DNA reads TGTGCCAGCAGCGTTAGCGGGAGTCCCCAAGAGACCCAGTACTTC.

The table lists this clonotype with many counts. The gene calls are TRBV25-1 and TRBJ1-6; D is undetermined. CDR1 MGHDK and CDR2 SYGVNS come from the germline V gene. The CDR3 is 12 amino acids. With 1 base removed from V and 10 bases from J, the gap between germline ends came to 5 bases. The CDR3 protein is CASSELRSPLHF. DNA for the CDR3: TGTGCCAGCAGTGAATTGAGATCACCCCTCCACTTT.

This chain connects TRBV6-5 to TRBJ1-6; the match to TRBD1 covers 9 bases. The CDR3 is 17 amino acids. Germline CDR1 is MNHEY and CDR2 is SVGAGI. The V segment lost 0 bases and the J segment 7 bases; nucleotides outside the gene matches: 7. The DNA of the CDR3 is TGTGCCAGCAGTTACTCGAGTCCGGGGACAGGGAATTCACCCCTCCACTTT. This gives the protein CASSYSSPGTGNSPLHF.

A note on this clonotype: A much larger clone sits a single nucleotide away, making a read error possible. The chain links TRBV19 to TRBJ1-1; the D is unclear. Trimming took off 5 bases at V and 2 bases at J, with 15 bases between the two ends. Germline CDR1 LNHDA, CDR2 SQIVND (reference sequence). This CDR3 has 15 amino acids. The CDR3 protein is CASSEPGRVNTEAFF. The CDR3 region has the DNA TGTGCCAGTAGTGAACCTGGGCGGGTAAACACTGAAGCTTTCTTT.

This clonotype came up many times. The chain couples TRBV6-5 to TRBJ1-2; a possible D gene is TRBD1 (6 bases). The V and J ends lost 4 bases and 9 bases respectively, with 12 bases between them. This CDR3 has 12 residues. CDR1 MNHEY and CDR2 SVGAGI come from the germline V gene. The CDR3 nucleotides read TGTGCCAGCAGTTCCACAGGGAGTAGCTACACCTTC. Translating it yields CASSSTGSSYTF.

As regards this clonotype: In this CDR3 the conserved last residue, phenylalanine or tryptophan, is missing, so a read error is likely. The limits of the CDR3 on the DNA are not certain, so only TCRdb's listed CDR3 is given. This rearrangement joins TRBV27 to TRBJ2-7; the table's D call, TRBD1, was not checked against the DNA. Inclusive of both ends, the CDR3 amounts to 14 amino acids. Looked up from germline, CDR1 is MNHEY and CDR2 is SMNVEV (reference sequence). The CDR3 here is CASSFRDRGTSSTL.

This rearrangement joins TRBV6-5 to TRBJ1-2, with no clear D. Germline CDR1 is MNHEY and CDR2 is SVGAGI. This CDR3 has 13 residues. Trimming left V 5 bases short and J 4 bases short, with 11 bases between. CDR3 in amino acids: CASSVEAGYGYTF. The CDR3 DNA follows: TGTGCCAGCAGTGTTGAAGCGGGCTATGGCTACACCTTC.

The sample holds many counts of this clonotype. The chain is built from TRBV7-2 and TRBJ1-3, with 7 bases matching TRBD1. V gave up 0 bases and J gave up 2 bases; unmatched junction bases: 7. Germline CDR1 is SGHTA and CDR2 is FQGNSA. CDR3 length: 17 amino acids. The CDR3 spells CASSLARGTETGNTIYF. In DNA, the CDR3 is TGTGCCAGCAGCTTAGCTAGGGGGACAGAAACTGGAAACACCATATATTTT. The full variable domain, with the rest looked up from reference TRBV7-2 and TRBJ1-3, is GAGVSQSPSNKVTEKGKDVELRCDPISGHTALYWYRQSLGQGLEFLIYFQGNSAPDKSGLPSDRFSAERTGGSVSTLTIQRTQQEDSAVYLCASSLARGTETGNTIYFGEGSWLTVV.

The chain joins TRBV29-1 to TRBJ1-1, with a weak D call TRBD1 (6 bases). Trimming took 8 bases from V and 1 from J, leaving 11 bases between them. CDR3 length: 12 amino acids. From germline, CDR1 is SQVTM and CDR2 ANQGSEA. In DNA, the CDR3 is TGCAGCTTGGGACACGGGAACACTGAAGCTTTCTTT. This encodes CSLGHGNTEAFF.

This rearrangement joins TRBV12-3 or TRBV12-4 to TRBJ1-2; no clear D. V was trimmed by 4 bases and J by 4 bases, leaving 7 bases between them. This CDR3 is 12 amino acids long. The CDR3 here is CASSSRSYGYTF. The CDR3 nucleotides are TGTGCCAGCAGTTCTCGGAGCTATGGCTACACCTTC.

The chain is built from TRBV9 and TRBJ2-5; perhaps TRBD2 as D (7 bases). The CDR3 runs 16 residues. Germline values: CDR1 SGDLS, CDR2 YYNGEE. V lost 3 bases, J lost 5 bases, and 20 bases lay in between. The CDR3 DNA is TGTGCCAGCAGCGCAGGGGACTCACGGCGGGGGGAGACCCAGTACTTC. Translating gives CASSAGDSRRGETQYF.

This clonotype was found a few times. The chain has TRBV5-4 and TRBJ2-2, with 7 bases that match TRBD1. Trimming cost V 9 bases and J 3 bases; bases outside gene matches: 8. The CDR3 is 14 amino acids. Germline values: CDR1 SGHNT, CDR2 YYREEE (reference sequence). As DNA, the CDR3 is TGTGCCACCACACAGGGGTGGGACACCGGGGAGCTGTTTTTT. Protein sequence: CATTQGWDTGELFF. Looking up the rest from reference TRBV5-4 and TRBJ2-2 gives the full variable domain: ETGVTQSPTHLIKTRGQQVTLRCSSQSGHNTVSWYQQALGQGPQFIFQYYREEENGRGNFPPRFSGLQFPNYSSELNVNALELDDSALYLCATTQGWDTGELFFGEGSRLTVL.

The rearrangement links TRBV28 to TRBJ1-2; no firm D call. Germline V lookup: CDR1 MDHEN, CDR2 SYDVKM. The CDR3 is 14 amino acids. V gave up 2 bases and J gave up 8 bases, with 15 bases separating them. CDR3 sequence reads: CASSLDQAGGGYTF. CDR3 nucleotides: TGTGCCAGCAGTTTAGACCAGGCAGGCGGGGGCTACACCTTC.

CDR3 in DNA: TGTGCCATCAGTGACAGGGTCTACGAGCAGTACTTC. Its translation is CAISDRVYEQYF. The chain uses TRBV10-3 and TRBJ2-7; perhaps TRBD1 as D (5 bases). CDR1 ENHRY and CDR2 SYGVKD come from the germline V gene. The CDR3 sequence is 12 residues long. V was pared by 3 bases and J by 3 bases, with 6 bases between.

Written as DNA, the CDR3 is TGTGCCAGTACCCCCCCCGGAGTGGGAGGGGGAAACACCATATATTTT. It translates to CASTPPGVGGGNTIYF. The chain recombines TRBV19 with TRBJ1-3, with unresolved D. The V gene lost 7 bases and the J gene lost 4 bases, with 20 bases spanning the gap. Germline lookup yields CDR1 LNHDA and CDR2 SQIVND (reference sequence). The length of the CDR3 is 16 residues.

This clonotype was picked up a small number of times. This rearrangement joins TRBV4-3 to TRBJ2-7; D ambiguous. Trimming took off 1 base at V and 1 base at J, with 11 bases between the two ends. The CDR3 extends over 15 amino acids. Germline lookup yields CDR1 LGHNA and CDR2 YSLEER. The CDR3 is CASSQGKGHSYEQYF. The CDR3 DNA follows: TGCGCCAGCAGCCAAGGGAAAGGCCATTCCTACGAGCAGTACTTC.

This clonotype was seen ten or more times. This chain connects TRBV14 to TRBJ1-4; 7 positions match TRBD1. In germline, CDR1 is SGHDN, CDR2 FVKESK. There are 15 residues in the CDR3. V trimming: 6 bases; J trimming: 8 bases; junction bases outside the gene matches: 12. CDR3 in amino acids: CASSQTRGLGEKLFF. CDR3 in DNA: TGTGCCAGCAGTCAAACGAGGGGGCTTGGCGAAAAACTGTTTTTT.

There are a few counts of this clonotype. The CDR3 sequence: CASSYSLRAGSPLHF. The CDR3, as DNA: TGTGCCAGCAGTTACTCTCTCAGGGCCGGTTCACCCCTCCACTTT. J is TRBJ1-6 and V is TRBV6-5, with D possibly matching TRBD1 (5 bases). Germline V gene lookup returns CDR1 MNHEY and CDR2 SVGAGI. CDR3 size: 15 residues. V lost 0 bases, J lost 9 bases, and 12 bases lay in between.

The chain links TRBV7-8 to TRBJ2-3, with unresolved D. V lost 5 bases and J lost 0, with 12 bases in between. The CDR3 is 15 residues long. CDR1 SGHVS and CDR2 FQNEAQ come from the germline V gene. The CDR3 here is CASSPRVVSTDTQYF. In DNA form, the CDR3 reads TGTGCCAGCAGCCCCCGGGTGGTGAGCACAGATACGCAGTATTTT.

The chain uses TRBV25-1 and TRBJ2-3; D may be TRBD1 or TRBD2 (5 bases each). The CDR3 is 11 residues long. Germline V lookup: CDR1 MGHDK, CDR2 SYGVNS. V shed 3 bases and J shed 14 bases, with 12 bases lying between them. Here the CDR3 DNA reads TGTGCCAGCAGTGAGGGCCGGGACCCGTATTTT. It encodes CASSEGRDPYF.

This clonotype was detected ten times or more. J is TRBJ1-5 and V is TRBV29-1, with D maybe TRBD1 (5 bases). V lost 6 bases and J 3 bases, leaving 12 bases between the germline ends. The germline gives CDR1 SQVTM, CDR2 ANQGSEA. The CDR3 has 13 residues. In DNA, the CDR3 is TGCAGCGTCGGACAAGGTTTCAATCAGCCCCAGCATTTT. Residues: CSVGQGFNQPQHF. Drawing the rest from reference TRBV29-1 and TRBJ1-5, the complete variable domain is SAVISQKPSRDICQRGTSLTIQCQVDSQVTMMFWYRQQPGQSLTLIATANQGSEATYESGFVIDKFPISRPNLTFSTLTVSNMSPEDSSIYLCSVGQGFNQPQHFGDGTRLSIL.

The V call is TRBV7-2, the J call TRBJ1-2; possible D gene TRBD1, 6 bases. Germline V lookup: CDR1 SGHTA, CDR2 FQGNSA. Trimming left V 1 base short and J 6 bases short, with 12 bases between. This CDR3 comprises 14 residues. The CDR3 region is CASSLGGQADGYTF. The CDR3 DNA follows: TGTGCCAGCAGCTTAGGGGGGCAGGCAGATGGCTACACCTTC.

CDR3 region: CASSGWTGGKETQYF. The CDR3 nucleotides read TGTGCCAGCAGCGGATGGACTGGGGGGAAAGAGACCCAGTACTTC. The V gene is TRBV3-1, the J gene TRBJ2-5; a possible D gene is TRBD2 (6 bases). V gave up 5 bases and J gave up 3 bases, with 16 bases separating them. The CDR3 covers 15 residues. Germline loops: CDR1 LGHDT, CDR2 YNNKEL (reference sequence).

This chain connects TRBV7-2 to TRBJ1-5; TRBD1 agrees at 7 bases. Germline V gene data show CDR1 as SGHTA and CDR2 as FQGNSA. The CDR3 is 13 amino acids. The J segment lost 7 bases and the V segment lost 5 bases, leaving 5 bases of the junction unmatched. DNA of the CDR3: TGTGCCAGCAGCGGGGACAGTGTCCAGCCCCAGCATTTT. Translation: CASSGDSVQPQHF.

This clonotype turned up a few times. DNA for the CDR3: TGTGCCAGCAGAACAAAGCCCGGACAGGAGTACGAGCAGTACTTC. Residues: CASRTKPGQEYEQYF. J is TRBJ2-7 and V is TRBV7-9; TRBD1 aligns across 7 bases. J was trimmed by 4 bases and V by 6 bases; bases with no gene match: 12. This CDR3 contains 15 residues. CDR1 is SEHNR, CDR2 FQNEAQ, per germline (reference sequence).

The chain couples TRBV20-1 to TRBJ2-7; D is perhaps TRBD1 or TRBD2 (5 bases each). The CDR3 totals 15 residues. Trimming took 6 bases from V and 0 from J, leaving 18 bases between them. Germline V CDR1 and CDR2: DFQATT, SNEGSKA (reference sequence). This CDR3 is CSAYIPGRSSYEQYF. The CDR3 DNA reads TGCAGTGCATATATCCCGGGACGGAGCTCCTACGAGCAGTACTTC.

In this sample, this clonotype turned up a few times. The chain is built from TRBV7-2 and TRBJ2-7; D gene ambiguous. The V gene lost 8 bases and the J gene lost 3 bases, with 14 bases spanning the gap. Germline V gene lookup returns CDR1 SGHTA and CDR2 FQGNSA. The CDR3 length is 13 residues. CDR3 in DNA: TGTGCCAGCTCACCACCAGGCCACTACGAGCAGTACTTC. This translates into CASSPPGHYEQYF.

The chain combines TRBV20-1 with TRBJ2-1; tentative D call: TRBD2 (5 bases). With 7 bases removed from V and 1 base from J, the gap between germline ends came to 11 bases. The CDR3 extends over 13 amino acids. Germline assignment: CDR1 DFQATT and CDR2 SNEGSKA (reference sequence). The CDR3 protein is CSGIRDSYNEQFF. The DNA of the CDR3 is TGCAGTGGTATACGGGATTCCTACAATGAGCAGTTCTTC.

The sample holds a few counts of this clonotype. The chain employs TRBV7-4 and TRBJ2-2; the match to TRBD1 covers 8 bases. V was pared by 5 bases and J by 1 base, with 6 bases of the junction left unmatched. This CDR3 is 16 amino acids long. Germline loops: CDR1 SGHVT, CDR2 SQSDAQ. This CDR3 is CASSAPGTGNTGELFF. In DNA form, the CDR3 reads TGTGCCAGCAGCGCCCCCGGGACAGGGAACACCGGGGAGCTGTTTTTT.

This clonotype was seen just once. J is TRBJ1-1 and V is TRBV2, with D tentatively TRBD1 (6 bases). CDR1 SNHLY and CDR2 FYNNEI come from the germline V gene. The CDR3 has 14 amino acids. Between the trimmed V and J ends, which lost 3 bases and 3 bases, there was a span of 11 bases. In DNA form, the CDR3 reads TGTGCCAGCAGTGATGAGGGACACTACACTGAAGCTTTCTTT. As protein: CASSDEGHYTEAFF.

The rearrangement links TRBV29-1 to TRBJ2-5; tentatively, D is TRBD2 (6 bases). V was cut by 3 bases and J by 7 bases, with 12 bases left in between. The CDR3 is 12 residues long. Germline CDR1 SQVTM, CDR2 ANQGSEA. The CDR3: CSVDDGGGTQYF. The CDR3 region has the DNA TGCAGCGTTGACGACGGGGGAGGGACCCAGTACTTC. Based on the CDR3 plus reference TRBV29-1 and TRBJ2-5, the full variable domain is SAVISQKPSRDICQRGTSLTIQCQVDSQVTMMFWYRQQPGQSLTLIATANQGSEATYESGFVIDKFPISRPNLTFSTLTVSNMSPEDSSIYLCSVDDGGGTQYFGPGTRLLVL.

There are many counts of this clonotype. The chain has TRBV2 and TRBJ1-3; the D gene is possibly TRBD1 (5 bases). Germline V gene data show CDR1 as SNHLY and CDR2 as FYNNEI. V lost 9 bases and J lost 7, with 10 bases in between. The CDR3 is 11 residues long. The CDR3 sequence: CASGGRNTIYF. In nucleotides, the CDR3 is TGTGCCAGTGGGGGACGGAACACCATATATTTT.